A single sample is the source of the 29 T cell receptor beta chains below, sequenced in a study of T cell responses to AZD1222 COVID-19 vaccine. Assay used: immunoSEQ multiplex PCR; TCRdb lists only in-frame clones, some missing. This table holds under 200,000 clones, 85% to 95% found once. The sequenced sample was peripheral blood, obtained on day 0 of AZD1222 vaccination. The origin of the receptors is an adult in good health.

This clone was seen a handful of times. The chain couples TRBV30 to TRBJ1-5; D is ambiguous. Trimming pared 2 bases from V and 0 bases from J, leaving 5 bases between. The CDR3 has 13 residues. In germline, CDR1 is GTSNPN, CDR2 SVGIG (reference sequence). The CDR3 here is CAWSPDSNQPQHF. The CDR3 DNA is TGTGCCTGGAGTCCGGATAGCAATCAGCCCCAGCATTTT.

The rearrangement uses TRBV2 and TRBJ2-3, with 7 bases that match TRBD2. J gave up 6 bases and V 4 bases, and 1 base lay outside the gene matches. Germline V gene sequence: CDR1 SNHLY, CDR2 FYNNEI. This CDR3 contains 12 residues. In DNA, the CDR3 is TGTGCCAGCAGTGGGGGAGGGGATACGCAGTATTTT. It specifies CASSGGGDTQYF.

The chain joins TRBV5-1 to TRBJ2-1; TRBD1 might be the D (6 bases). The CDR3 consists of 14 residues. The V end lost 0 bases, the J end lost 7 bases, and 11 bases lay between the germline ends. Germline loops: CDR1 SGHRS, CDR2 YFSETQ. Here the CDR3 reads CASSLVGAHNEQFF. As DNA, the CDR3 is TGCGCCAGCAGCTTGGTGGGGGCGCATAATGAGCAGTTCTTC.

V and J are TRBV3-1 (or the pseudogene TRBV3-2) and TRBJ2-1; 8 bases align to TRBD2. This CDR3 is 16 amino acids long. CDR1 is LGHDT, CDR2 YNNKEL, per germline (reference sequence). The ends lost 3 bases at V and 3 bases at J; junction bases unmatched: 7. The CDR3 here is CASSQSGTRHYNEQFF. The DNA of the CDR3 is TGTGCCAGCAGCCAGTCCGGGACTAGACACTACAATGAGCAGTTCTTC.

This clone was detected a few times. The chain is built from TRBV6-2 or TRBV6-3 and TRBJ1-2; tentative D call: TRBD1 (5 bases). V was clipped by 7 bases and J by 5 bases, with 14 bases between them. The CDR3 consists of 13 residues. Germline lookup yields CDR1 MNHEY and CDR2 SVGEGT. As DNA, the CDR3 is TGTGCCAGCAACCCCGGGGCGGGTTATGGCTACACCTTC. It codes for CASNPGAGYGYTF.

The chain recombines TRBV6-5 with TRBJ1-2; tentatively, D is TRBD1 (6 bases). Deletions cut 6 bases from V and 4 bases from J, with 9 bases between. CDR1 and CDR2 (germline): MNHEY, SVGAGI. CDR3 size: 12 residues. The CDR3 spells CASSLDSYGYTF. The DNA of the CDR3 is TGTGCCAGCAGCCTGGACAGCTATGGCTACACCTTC.

This chain connects TRBV6-5 to TRBJ1-2, with D unresolved. This CDR3 comprises 15 residues. Germline CDR1 reads MNHEY; CDR2 reads SVGAGI. V was cut by 0 bases and J by 7 bases, with 15 bases left in between. The CDR3 coding sequence is TGTGCCAGCAGTTACTCTGGGCGCATTAAGGGTGGCTACACCTTC. Protein product: CASSYSGRIKGGYTF.

The rearrangement uses TRBV10-2 and TRBJ1-2, with D perhaps TRBD1 (6 bases). Germline CDR1 reads WSHSY; CDR2 reads SAAADI. This CDR3 is built from 14 residues. Trimming took 7 bases from V and 5 from J, leaving 17 bases between them. CDR3 in amino acids: CASTPGGGRYGYTF. CDR3 DNA sequence: TGCGCCAGCACCCCCGGGGGCGGAAGATATGGCTACACCTTC.

J is TRBJ2-1 and V is TRBV7-9, with 8 bases matching TRBD2. V was pared by 3 bases and J by 4 bases, with 8 bases of the junction left unmatched. Germline values: CDR1 SEHNR, CDR2 FQNEAQ (reference sequence). The length of the CDR3 is 16 residues. The CDR3 nucleotides read TGTGCCAGCAGCTTTACCGGGAGGGGTTCATACAATGAGCAGTTCTTC. It is translated as CASSFTGRGSYNEQFF.

The V and J genes are TRBV9 and TRBJ2-5; D is perhaps TRBD1 (5 bases). The CDR3 loop spans 16 amino acids. Per germline, CDR1 SGDLS and CDR2 YYNGEE. Trimming cost V 3 bases and J 4 bases, with 19 bases left between them. The CDR3 loop reads CASSGWGRDDGETQYF. Here the CDR3 DNA reads TGTGCCAGCAGCGGCTGGGGCAGGGATGACGGAGAGACCCAGTACTTC.

The chain uses TRBV7-9 and TRBJ1-1; no clear D. The CDR3 is made up of 13 amino acids. CDR1 SEHNR and CDR2 FQNEAQ come from the germline V gene (reference sequence). V lost 6 bases and J 1 base, leaving 9 bases between the germline ends. The CDR3 region is CASRVGRNTEAFF. The CDR3, as DNA: TGTGCCAGCAGGGTGGGTAGGAACACTGAAGCTTTCTTT.

The CDR3 here is CASSLSRNGGYTF. The CDR3 region has the DNA TGTGCCAGCAGTTTATCGCGGAATGGTGGCTACACCTTC. J is TRBJ1-2 and V is TRBV12-3 or TRBV12-4; D gene ambiguous. CDR3 length equals 13 residues. V was pared by 2 bases and J by 7 bases, with 11 bases between.

The chain has TRBV4-1 and TRBJ2-2; 7 bases match TRBD2. Unmatched junction bases numbered 20, after V lost 0 bases and J lost 1 base. The germline CDR1 and CDR2 sequences are MGHRA and YSYEKL. CDR3 length equals 22 residues. CDR3: CASSQDRTGWTSGSMNTGELFF. CDR3 nucleotide sequence: TGCGCCAGCAGCCAAGATAGGACGGGCTGGACTAGTGGTTCTATGAACACCGGGGAGCTGTTTTTT.

The V call is TRBV3-1 (or the pseudogene TRBV3-2), the J call TRBJ2-1; 13 bases are a match to TRBD2. Germline V gene sequence: CDR1 LGHDT, CDR2 YNNKEL (reference sequence). This CDR3 comprises 16 residues. The ends lost 4 bases at V and 9 bases at J; junction bases unmatched: 9. CDR3 in amino acids: CASSPTSGRALSEQFF. CDR3 nucleotides: TGTGCCAGCAGCCCCACTAGCGGGAGGGCCTTGAGTGAGCAGTTCTTC.

This sequence joins TRBV3-1 (or the pseudogene TRBV3-2) and TRBJ2-5, with 9 bases that match TRBD1. Germline-derived CDR1 and CDR2 are LGHDT and YNNKEL (reference sequence). V dropped 5 bases and J dropped 5; count of bases not matched to a gene: 15. CDR3 size: 17 residues. CDR3 sequence (DNA): TGTGCCAGCAGCGCAGGGGTAACCGGGACAGGGTGGGAGACCCAGTACTTC. Translated: CASSAGVTGTGWETQYF.

This chain links TRBV7-2 with TRBJ2-5, with D perhaps assigned TRBD1 or TRBD2 (5 bases each). CDR1 is SGHTA and CDR2 is FQGNSA in the germline V gene. The CDR3 covers 13 residues. Trimming stripped 4 bases from V and 5 bases from J, with 11 bases between. The CDR3 DNA follows: TGTGCCAGCAGCTCGGGACGGAGGGAGACCCAGTACTTC. Translation: CASSSGRRETQYF.

The chain is built from TRBV5-1 and TRBJ2-1; 10 nucleotides align to TRBD2. With 2 bases clipped from V and 0 bases from J, the junction kept 2 bases outside the gene matches. Germline CDR1 is SGHRS and CDR2 is YFSETQ. The CDR3 has 16 residues. CDR3 residues: CASSLAGGISYNEQFF. CDR3 nucleotides: TGCGCCAGCAGCTTAGCGGGGGGGATCTCCTACAATGAGCAGTTCTTC.

The chain's CDR3 is CASSLAQVGSRGETQYF. CDR3 DNA sequence: TGTGCCAGCAGCTTGGCCCAGGTTGGCAGCAGAGGAGAGACCCAGTACTTC. The chain is built from TRBV5-5 and TRBJ2-5; no clear D. CDR3 length: 17 residues. CDR1 is SGHKS, CDR2 YYEKEE, per germline (reference sequence). V shed 0 bases and J shed 4 bases, with 19 bases lying between them.

The rearrangement joins TRBV13 to TRBJ2-1; 7 positions match TRBD1. This CDR3 has 15 residues. From germline, CDR1 is PRHDT and CDR2 FYEKMQ (reference sequence). The junction had 1 base not matched to a gene; V was cut back by 2 bases and J by 0 bases. The chain's CDR3 is CASSLRDSSYNEQFF. CDR3 bases: TGTGCCAGCAGCTTAAGGGACAGCTCCTACAATGAGCAGTTCTTC.

This clone was seen once. V usage is TRBV27 and J usage is TRBJ1-1; D is undetermined. The CDR3 is 15 amino acids. The germline V and J ends were trimmed by 7 bases and 1 base, with 16 bases remaining between them. Germline CDR1 MNHEY, CDR2 SMNVEV (reference sequence). The CDR3 region is CASKIFSGPNTEAFF. DNA for the CDR3: TGTGCCAGCAAAATATTTAGTGGCCCGAACACTGAAGCTTTCTTT.

This chain links TRBV29-1 with TRBJ2-1; D may be TRBD2 (6 bases). Germline V gene lookup returns CDR1 SQVTM and CDR2 ANQGSEA. V lost 6 bases to trimming and J lost 3 bases, with 12 bases between them. The CDR3 is made up of 13 amino acids. The DNA of the CDR3 is TGCAGCGTAACGGGACTTTACTACAATGAGCAGTTCTTC. It is translated as CSVTGLYYNEQFF.

This clone was seen just once. The CDR3 loop is CASSVTGNSPLHF. The DNA for the CDR3 is TGTGCCAGCAGTGTGACAGGGAATTCACCCCTCCACTTT. The chain uses TRBV2 and TRBJ1-6, with 7 positions matching TRBD1. The length of the CDR3 is 13 residues. Trimming cost V 4 bases and J 7 bases; bases outside gene matches: 1. Germline V lookup: CDR1 SNHLY, CDR2 FYNNEI.

This chain links TRBV19 with TRBJ2-1, with no clear D. This CDR3 region has 12 residues. Per germline, CDR1 LNHDA and CDR2 SQIVND (reference sequence). V was shortened by 5 bases and J by 5 bases, with 7 bases between the two germline ends. The CDR3 loop is CASSLTNNEQFF. CDR3 DNA: TGTGCCAGTAGTCTCACGAACAATGAGCAGTTCTTC.

This clone has just a few counts. The chain links TRBV7-6 to TRBJ1-5, with TRBD1 matching 8 bases. The CDR3 has 15 amino acids. Trimming took 0 bases from V and 7 from J; bases not matched to a gene: 5. The germline V gene has CDR1 SGHVS and CDR2 FNYEAQ. CDR3 sequence reads: CASSLASGGGQPQHF. The CDR3 DNA reads TGTGCCAGCAGCTTAGCGTCAGGGGGCGGACAGCCCCAGCATTTT.

This sequence joins TRBV5-4 and TRBJ1-1; no clear D. This CDR3 contains 15 residues. Trimming took off 1 base at V and 7 bases at J, with 17 bases between the two ends. Germline CDR1 and CDR2: SGHNT and YYREEE (reference sequence). The CDR3 region is CASSLPTGGMSEAFF. CDR3 DNA: TGTGCCAGCAGCTTGCCCACGGGAGGTATGAGTGAAGCTTTCTTT.

The chain joins TRBV19 to TRBJ1-2, with 10 bases identical to TRBD1. The length of the CDR3 is 16 residues. Trimming cost V 5 bases and J 8 bases; bases outside gene matches: 14. Germline V gene data show CDR1 as LNHDA and CDR2 as SQIVND (reference sequence). In DNA form, the CDR3 reads TGTGCCAGTAGTGCTGTAGGGGACAGGGGTTTAATCGGCTACACCTTC. As protein: CASSAVGDRGLIGYTF.

The V call is TRBV2, the J call TRBJ2-7; TRBD1 agrees at 8 bases. CDR3 length: 13 amino acids. CDR1 and CDR2 from the germline V gene are SNHLY and FYNNEI. Trimming at V came to 5 bases and at J to 5 bases, leaving 5 bases not matched to a gene. The CDR3 DNA is TGTGCCAGCAGTTGGACAGGGTGGGACGAGCAGTACTTC. Protein sequence: CASSWTGWDEQYF. Full variable domain (outside the CDR3, taken from reference TRBV2 and TRBJ2-7): EPEVTQTPSHQVTQMGQEVILRCVPISNHLYFYWYRQILGQKVEFLVSFYNNEISEKSEIFDDQFSVERPDGSNFTLKIRSTKLEDSAMYFCASSWTGWDEQYFGPGTRLTVT.

The genes are TRBV30 and TRBJ2-7; D gene uncertain. V was pared by 4 bases and J by 6 bases, with 10 bases between. The CDR3 spans 11 residues. CDR1 is GTSNPN, CDR2 SVGIG, per germline (reference sequence). The chain's CDR3 is CAWTLSGEQYF. The CDR3 DNA is TGTGCCTGGACCTTATCCGGCGAGCAGTACTTC. Drawing the rest from reference TRBV30 and TRBJ2-7, the complete variable domain is SQTIHQWPATLVQPVGSPLSLECTVEGTSNPNLYWYRQAAGRGLQLLFYSVGIGQISSEVPQNLSASRPQDRQFILSSKKLLLSDSGFYLCAWTLSGEQYFGPGTRLTVT.

The genes are TRBV5-1 and TRBJ2-2, with 10 bases identical to TRBD1. Germline CDR1 SGHRS, CDR2 YFSETQ. J gave up 7 bases and V 4 bases, and 7 bases lay outside the gene matches. CDR3 length equals 15 residues. CDR3 loop: CASSPGQGDGGELFF. The CDR3 DNA reads TGCGCCAGCAGCCCAGGACAGGGGGATGGCGGGGAGCTGTTTTTT.